One and the same sample provided the 20 T cell receptor beta chains below, sequenced in a study of control samples from healthy donors and cancer patients. Data came from immunoSEQ multiplex PCR; TCRdb stores just in-frame clones and leaves some out. The profile covers approximately 110,000 clones, with roughly 91% appearing a single time and about 16% taken by the ten largest. Sequencing input: blood. Source of these receptors: a woman aged 45-65 years in good health.

The chain combines TRBV6-5 with TRBJ1-1; D is perhaps TRBD1 (5 bases). The CDR3 spans 15 residues. V was shortened by 0 bases and J by 0 bases, with 8 bases between the two germline ends. CDR1 is MNHEY and CDR2 is SVGAGI in the germline V gene. The CDR3 DNA reads TGTGCCAGCAGTTACTCCGGGACCGTGAACACTGAAGCTTTCTTT. Translating it yields CASSYSGTVNTEAFF.

This chain links TRBV6-5 with TRBJ1-6; D might be TRBD1 (6 bases). The CDR3 consists of 13 residues. Germline CDR1 reads MNHEY; CDR2 reads SVGAGI. The V gene lost 8 bases and the J gene lost 8 bases, with 13 bases spanning the gap. The CDR3 loop is CASFGGADSPLHF. The CDR3 DNA sequence: TGTGCCAGCTTCGGGGGCGCGGATTCACCCCTCCACTTT.

The genes are TRBV7-9 and TRBJ2-2; D not resolved. The length of the CDR3 is 12 residues. The V and J ends lost 2 bases and 6 bases respectively, with 4 bases between them. Germline CDR1 and CDR2: SEHNR and FQNEAQ (reference sequence). CDR3: CASSLQSGELFF. CDR3 DNA: TGTGCCAGCAGCTTACAGTCCGGGGAGCTGTTTTTT. Combining the CDR3 with reference TRBV7-9 and TRBJ2-2 gives the whole variable domain DTGVSQNPRHKITKRGQNVTFRCDPISEHNRLYWYRQTLGQGPEFLTYFQNEAQLEKSRLLSDRFSAERPKGSFSTLEIQRTEQGDSAMYLCASSLQSGELFFGEGSRLTVL.

The chain carries TRBV7-9 and TRBJ1-1; 7 bases agree with TRBD1. J lost 10 bases, V lost 6 bases, and 8 bases had no gene match. This CDR3 is 12 amino acids long. The germline V gene has CDR1 SEHNR and CDR2 FQNEAQ (reference sequence). The CDR3 loop reads CASRQPGQRAFF. For the CDR3, the DNA is TGTGCCAGCAGGCAACCGGGACAGCGAGCTTTCTTT.

The chain employs TRBV19 and TRBJ1-4, with D possibly matching TRBD1 (5 bases). The germline V gene encodes CDR1 LNHDA and CDR2 SQIVND (reference sequence). The V end lost 0 bases, the J end lost 4 bases, and 12 bases lay between the germline ends. This CDR3 spans 16 amino acids. As DNA, the CDR3 is TGTGCCAGTAGTATAGATCTCGGGGGGTTTAATGAAAAACTGTTTTTT. It is translated as CASSIDLGGFNEKLFF.

The rearrangement uses TRBV27 and TRBJ2-5; no clear D. Germline V gene sequence: CDR1 MNHEY, CDR2 SMNVEV (reference sequence). There are 13 residues in the CDR3. Trimming pared 2 bases from V and 5 bases from J, leaving 9 bases between. CDR3 residues: CASSLRRKETQYF. The CDR3 nucleotides are TGTGCCAGCAGTTTACGGCGGAAGGAGACCCAGTACTTC.

This chain links TRBV7-8 with TRBJ1-3; D may be TRBD1 (6 bases). V dropped 1 base and J dropped 1 base, with 11 bases sitting between them. This CDR3 comprises 16 residues. CDR1 SGHVS and CDR2 FQNEAQ come from the germline V gene. The CDR3 loop is CASSLGQALSGNTIYF. The CDR3 DNA reads as TGTGCCAGCAGCTTAGGACAGGCCCTATCTGGAAACACCATATATTTT.

The chain links TRBV6-6 to TRBJ1-3, with D perhaps TRBD1 (5 bases). The CDR3 sequence is 13 residues long. V was clipped by 7 bases and J by 4 bases, with 11 bases between them. The germline CDR1 and CDR2 sequences are MNHNY and SVGAGI (reference sequence). The CDR3 DNA sequence: TGTGCCAGCAAGGAGGGGCACGGAAACACCATATATTTT. Translation gives CASKEGHGNTIYF.

The gene calls are TRBV6-2 or TRBV6-3 and TRBJ2-7; the match to TRBD2 covers 9 bases. V shed 5 bases and J 2 bases; nucleotides not matched to a gene: 7. The CDR3 is 15 amino acids. Per germline, CDR1 MNHEY and CDR2 SVGEGT. The CDR3 here is CASSPLAGAPYEQYV. The CDR3, as DNA: TGTGCCAGCAGTCCGTTAGCGGGAGCCCCCTACGAGCAGTACGTC.

This chain links TRBV5-1 with TRBJ1-3, with TRBD1 matching 9 bases. Per the germline V gene, CDR1 is SGHRS and CDR2 is YFSETQ. The CDR3 is made up of 13 amino acids. Losses at the gene ends were 7 bases for V and 1 base for J; bases not matched to a gene: 0. The CDR3 loop is CASGQGSGNTIYF. For the CDR3, the DNA is TGCGCCAGCGGACAGGGGTCTGGAAACACCATATATTTT.

This chain connects TRBV7-2 to TRBJ2-2, with D tentatively TRBD2 (7 bases). Germline assignment: CDR1 SGHTA and CDR2 FQGNSA. V dropped 4 bases and J dropped 6 bases, with 15 bases sitting between them. The length of the CDR3 is 15 residues. Written as DNA, the CDR3 is TGTGCCAGCAGCTCGGTGGGGGGGGCTCCCGGGGAGCTGTTTTTT. This sequence encodes CASSSVGGAPGELFF.

V usage is TRBV4-1 and J usage is TRBJ1-6; D uncertain. This CDR3 has 16 amino acids. The ends were cut back, 1 base at V and 3 bases at J, with 10 bases in the middle. Germline CDR1 reads MGHRA; CDR2 reads YSYEKL. The CDR3 sequence is CASSQATLNYNSPLHF. Written as DNA, the CDR3 is TGCGCCAGCAGCCAAGCAACGTTGAACTATAATTCACCCCTCCACTTT.

The chain carries TRBV7-9 and TRBJ1-1; D may be TRBD1 (6 bases). Germline V gene sequence: CDR1 SEHNR, CDR2 FQNEAQ (reference sequence). The CDR3 has 13 amino acids. The V end was cut by 1 base, the J end by 8 bases, with 11 bases between. DNA of the CDR3: TGTGCCAGCAGCTTAGGGACAGCCGTCGAAGCTTTCTTT. It specifies CASSLGTAVEAFF.

The chain recombines TRBV29-1 with TRBJ2-3, with 13 bases that match TRBD2. CDR3 size: 19 residues. J lost 6 bases, V lost 6 bases, and 21 bases had no gene match. CDR1 and CDR2 (germline): SQVTM, ANQGSEA. For the CDR3, the DNA is TGCAGCGTCCACGTACTAGCGGGAGGGCCGGGGCAGGTTTTCGATACGCAGTATTTT. Translating gives CSVHVLAGGPGQVFDTQYF.

The gene calls are TRBV6-5 and TRBJ2-3; no definite D call. Per the germline V gene, CDR1 is MNHEY and CDR2 is SVGAGI. V lost 0 bases and J 7 bases, leaving 17 bases between the germline ends. The CDR3 spans 16 residues. For the CDR3, the DNA is TGTGCCAGCAGTTACTCGACCCCTTGGGCGACGCATACGCAGTATTTT. This translates into CASSYSTPWATHTQYF.

The chain is built from TRBV7-6 and TRBJ1-1, with D unclear. The CDR3 is made up of 16 amino acids. Per the germline V gene, CDR1 is SGHVS and CDR2 is FNYEAQ. Trimming cost V 2 bases and J 1 base, with 14 bases left between them. This CDR3 reads CASSLRSAGQNTEAFF. CDR3 coding DNA: TGTGCCAGCAGCTTACGCTCCGCAGGCCAGAACACTGAAGCTTTCTTT.

The genes are TRBV7-8 and TRBJ1-1; D may be TRBD1 (6 bases). CDR3 length: 12 amino acids. CDR1 SGHVS and CDR2 FQNEAQ come from the germline V gene. Trimming removed 5 bases from V and 12 bases from J, with 16 bases in between. This chain's CDR3 is CASSPPGASPFF. The CDR3 DNA is TGTGCCAGCAGCCCACCAGGGGCGTCCCCTTTCTTT.

The chain uses TRBV21-1 and TRBJ1-5; the table calls TRBD1, which could not be checked here. TRBV21-1 constitutes a pseudogene. This CDR3 contains 16 residues. CDR3 sequence: CASRPGDRGENQPQHF. CDR3 DNA: TGTGCCAGCAGGCCTGGGGACAGGGGGGAAAATCAGCCCCAGCATTTT.

This clone was picked up one time. V usage is TRBV11-2 and J usage is TRBJ1-2, with D uncertain. With 1 base removed from V and 4 bases from J, the gap between germline ends came to 13 bases. The CDR3 totals 15 residues. Germline lookup yields CDR1 SGHAT and CDR2 FQNNGV. DNA of the CDR3: TGTGCCAGCAGCTTAGTGGGCAGCCGGTTCTATGGCTACACCTTC. As protein: CASSLVGSRFYGYTF.

This clone occurred many times. V is TRBV12-3 or TRBV12-4 and J is TRBJ1-6; D is unclear. V was trimmed by 5 bases and J by 6 bases, leaving 8 bases between them. The CDR3 covers 13 residues. In DNA form, the CDR3 reads TGTGCCAGCAGTCCCCAGCTTAATTCACCCCTCCACTTT. Its translation: CASSPQLNSPLHF.